Sequencing of this TCR beta chain was carried out in a study of T cell responses to AZD1222 COVID-19 vaccine. Study findings and constraints: Most donors were white British, females outnumbered males, and clonal diversity was possibly underestimated.

This CDR3 is built from 14 residues. Trimming pared 2 bases from V and 5 bases from J, leaving 10 bases between. Germline V gene data show CDR1 as MNHNS and CDR2 as SASEGT. A note on this clone: Its target is not known.

Sequencing was performed with immunoSEQ multiplex PCR; in TCRdb, only in-frame clones are kept and a portion is missing. The repertoire consists of 150,000 or so clones, with about 90% occurring once and the leading ten covering 1.5% to 2%. The clonotype originates from an adult in good health. The specimen comprised peripheral blood, sampled on day 0 of AZD1222 vaccination. This chain connects TRBV6-1 to TRBJ1-5; D perhaps matches TRBD1 (5 bases). Written as DNA, the CDR3 is TGTGCCAGCAGTGAAACAGGAACCTATCAGCCCCAGCATTTT. Amino acids: CASSETGTYQPQHF.